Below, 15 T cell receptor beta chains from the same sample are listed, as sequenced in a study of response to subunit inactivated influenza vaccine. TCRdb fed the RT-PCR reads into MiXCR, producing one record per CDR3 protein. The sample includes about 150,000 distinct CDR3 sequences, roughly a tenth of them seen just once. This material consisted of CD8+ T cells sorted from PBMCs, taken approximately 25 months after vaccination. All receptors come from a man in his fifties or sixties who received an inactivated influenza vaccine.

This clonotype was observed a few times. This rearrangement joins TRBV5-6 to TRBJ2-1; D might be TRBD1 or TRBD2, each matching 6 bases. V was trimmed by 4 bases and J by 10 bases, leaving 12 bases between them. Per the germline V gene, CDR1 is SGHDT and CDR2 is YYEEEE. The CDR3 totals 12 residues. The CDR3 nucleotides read TGTGCCAGCAGCCCCGGGGGCAGGGAGCAGTTCTTC. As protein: CASSPGGREQFF.

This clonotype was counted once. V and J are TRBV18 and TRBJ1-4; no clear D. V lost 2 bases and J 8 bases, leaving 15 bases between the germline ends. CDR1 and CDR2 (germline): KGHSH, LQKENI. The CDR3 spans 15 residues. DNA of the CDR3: TGTGCCAGCTCACCAAGTACCGGGAATGGCGAAAAACTGTTTTTT. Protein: CASSPSTGNGEKLFF. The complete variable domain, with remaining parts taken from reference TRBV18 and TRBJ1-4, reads NAGVMQNPRHLVRRRGQEARLRCSPMKGHSHVYWYRQLPEEGLKFMVYLQKENIIDESGMPKERFSAEFPKEGPSILRIQQVVRGDSAAYFCASSPSTGNGEKLFFGSGTQLSVL.

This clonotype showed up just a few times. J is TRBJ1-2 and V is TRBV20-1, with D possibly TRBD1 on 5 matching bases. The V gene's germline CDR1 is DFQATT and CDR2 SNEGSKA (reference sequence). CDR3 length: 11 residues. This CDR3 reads CGALGPYGYTF. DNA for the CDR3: TGCGGGGCGCTCGGGCCCTATGGCTACACCTTC.

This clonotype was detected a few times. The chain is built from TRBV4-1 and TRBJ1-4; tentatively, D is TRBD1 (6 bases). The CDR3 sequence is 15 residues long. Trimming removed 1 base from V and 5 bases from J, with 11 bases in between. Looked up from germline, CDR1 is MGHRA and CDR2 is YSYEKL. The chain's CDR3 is CASSQVDTGNEKLFF. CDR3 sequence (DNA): TGCGCCAGCAGCCAAGTCGATACAGGGAATGAAAAACTGTTTTTT.

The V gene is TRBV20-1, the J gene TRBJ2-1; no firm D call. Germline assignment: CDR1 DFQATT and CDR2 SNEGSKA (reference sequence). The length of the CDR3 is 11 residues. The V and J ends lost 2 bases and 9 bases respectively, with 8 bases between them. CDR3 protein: CSARLRGEQFF. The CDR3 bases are TGCAGTGCTAGACTTCGAGGTGAGCAGTTCTTC.

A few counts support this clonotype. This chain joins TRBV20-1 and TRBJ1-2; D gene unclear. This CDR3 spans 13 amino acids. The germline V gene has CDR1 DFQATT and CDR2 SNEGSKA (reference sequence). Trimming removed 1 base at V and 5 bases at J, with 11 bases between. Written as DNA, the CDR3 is TGCAGTGCTAGAGTAGCGGAAACATATGGCTACACCTTC. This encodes CSARVAETYGYTF.

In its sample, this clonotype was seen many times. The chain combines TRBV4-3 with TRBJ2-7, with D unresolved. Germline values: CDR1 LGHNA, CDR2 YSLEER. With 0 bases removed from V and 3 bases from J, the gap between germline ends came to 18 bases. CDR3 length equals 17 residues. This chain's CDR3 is CASSQDRARGALYEQYF. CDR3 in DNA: TGCGCCAGCAGCCAAGATCGGGCCCGAGGTGCCCTCTACGAGCAGTACTTC.

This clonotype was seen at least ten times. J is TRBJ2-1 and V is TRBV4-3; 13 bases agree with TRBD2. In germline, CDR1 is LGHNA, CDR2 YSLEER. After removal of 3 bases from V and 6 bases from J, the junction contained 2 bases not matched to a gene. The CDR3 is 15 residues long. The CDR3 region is CASSHGLAGANEQFF. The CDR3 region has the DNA TGCGCCAGCAGCCATGGACTAGCGGGGGCCAATGAGCAGTTCTTC.

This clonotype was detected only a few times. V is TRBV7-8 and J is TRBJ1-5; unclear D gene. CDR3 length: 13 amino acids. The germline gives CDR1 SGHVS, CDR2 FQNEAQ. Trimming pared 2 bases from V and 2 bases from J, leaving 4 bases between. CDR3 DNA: TGTGCCAGCAGCTTAAGGGGCAATCAGCCCCAGCATTTT. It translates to CASSLRGNQPQHF.

CDR3 sequence (DNA): TGTGCCAGCAGCCAAGGACAGGGTGGTTATGGCTACACCTTC. It yields the protein CASSQGQGGYGYTF. The chain uses TRBV13 and TRBJ1-2; TRBD1 matches 8 bases. The CDR3 covers 14 residues. V lost 5 bases, J lost 5 bases, and 7 bases stayed unmatched. Germline V CDR1 and CDR2: PRHDT, FYEKMQ (reference sequence).

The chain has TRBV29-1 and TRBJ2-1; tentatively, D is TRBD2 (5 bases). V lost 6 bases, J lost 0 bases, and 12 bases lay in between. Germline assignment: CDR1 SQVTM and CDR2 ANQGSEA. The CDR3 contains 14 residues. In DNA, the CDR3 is TGCAGCGTCCTTAGCGATAGCTCCTACAATGAGCAGTTCTTC. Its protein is CSVLSDSSYNEQFF.

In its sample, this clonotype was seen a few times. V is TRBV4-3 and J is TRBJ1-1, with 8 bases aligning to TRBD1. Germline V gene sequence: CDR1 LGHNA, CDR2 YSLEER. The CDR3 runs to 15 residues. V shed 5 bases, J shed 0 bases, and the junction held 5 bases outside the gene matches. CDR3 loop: CASSLDRGLNTEAFF. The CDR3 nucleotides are TGCGCCAGCAGCTTAGACAGGGGCTTGAACACTGAAGCTTTCTTT.

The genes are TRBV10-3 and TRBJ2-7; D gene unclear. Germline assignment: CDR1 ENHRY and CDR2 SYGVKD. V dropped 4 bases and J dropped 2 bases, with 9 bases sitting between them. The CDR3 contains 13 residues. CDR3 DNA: TGTGCCATCAGTGGAGAGACGCCCTACGAGCAGTACTTC. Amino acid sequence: CAISGETPYEQYF.

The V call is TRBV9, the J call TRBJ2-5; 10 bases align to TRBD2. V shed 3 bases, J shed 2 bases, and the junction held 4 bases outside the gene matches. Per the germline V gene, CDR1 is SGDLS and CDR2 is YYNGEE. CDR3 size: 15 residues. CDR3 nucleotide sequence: TGTGCCAGCAGCGGCGGGACTAGCGCGCAAGAGACCCAGTACTTC. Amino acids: CASSGGTSAQETQYF.

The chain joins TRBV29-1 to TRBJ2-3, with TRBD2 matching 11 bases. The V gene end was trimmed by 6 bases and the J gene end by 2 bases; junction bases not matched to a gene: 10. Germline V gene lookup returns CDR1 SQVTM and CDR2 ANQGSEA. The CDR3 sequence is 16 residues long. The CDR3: CSVDGTSGDFTDTQYF. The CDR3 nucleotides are TGCAGCGTAGACGGGACTAGCGGAGATTTCACAGATACGCAGTATTTT.